This is a list of T cell receptor beta chains from one sample in a study of blood T cells in healthy people across ages. One entry per CDR3 protein results from TCRdb running MiXCR on the 5' RACE reads. Here the sample spans more than 800,000 distinct CDR3 sequences, roughly 26% being singletons. The sample comprised blood. The receptors come from a woman at least 80 years old in good health. The CDR3 runs from the conserved cysteine through the conserved F or W. The order of the fields is J gene, D gene, V gene, clone size, CDR3 protein, CDR3 DNA. A D gene is named only where the DNA matches it firmly. Clone sizes are given selectively: once, few, many, or a class where the clone is expanded.

TRBJ2-5,-,TRBV28,few,CASNRGNYVQYF,TGTGCCAGCAATAGGGGTAACTACGTGCAGTACTTC
TRBJ1-5,TRBD1,TRBV6-5,many,CASSSTGGRNQPQHF,TGTGCCAGCAGTTCGACAGGGGGTAGGAATCAGCCCCAGCATTTT
TRBJ2-1,TRBD1,TRBV20-1,-,CSARDIRAGGNEQFF,TGCAGTGCTAGAGATATTAGGGCAGGGGGTAATGAGCAGTTCTTC
TRBJ1-1,-,TRBV7-9,few,CASPEAFF,TGTGCCAGCCCTGAAGCTTTCTTT
TRBJ1-5,-,TRBV10-3,many,CASGQPGNQPQHF,TGTGCCAGCGGACAGCCAGGCAATCAGCCCCAGCATTTT
TRBJ2-6,TRBD2,TRBV3-1,many,CASSLPLTSGGTSGANVLTF,TGTGCCAGCAGCCTCCCCCTCACTAGCGGGGGGACCTCTGGGGCCAACGTCCTGACTTTC
TRBJ2-7,-,TRBV20-1,many,CSARGPGEQYF,TGCAGTGCTAGGGGGCCGGGCGAGCAGTACTTC
TRBJ2-7,-,TRBV6-2/TRBV6-3,many,CASSTNRRTNLYEQYF,TGTGCCAGCAGTACCAATCGACGGACTAATTTATACGAGCAGTACTTC
TRBJ2-3,TRBD2,TRBV7-2,few,CASSPGLLAGGPADTQYF,TGTGCCAGCAGCCCTGGACTACTAGCGGGGGGGCCTGCAGATACGCAGTATTTT
TRBJ1-2,TRBD1,TRBV20-1,-,CSAPVRDRGLNYGYTF,TGCAGTGCCCCAGTTAGGGACAGGGGGCTTAACTATGGCTACACCTTC
TRBJ2-3,-,TRBV28,many,CASSLSTGYPQYF,TGTGCCAGCAGTTTATCAACAGGGTATCCGCAGTATTTT
TRBJ1-1,-,TRBV7-9,few,CASSLTTLAGEAFF,TGTGCCAGCAGCTTGACTACCCTAGCGGGTGAAGCTTTCTTT
TRBJ2-5,-,TRBV6-2/TRBV6-3,many,CASIDATFQETQYF,TGTGCCAGCATTGACGCAACGTTCCAAGAGACCCAGTACTTC
TRBJ2-3,TRBD1,TRBV25-1,many,CASSERQGYSDTQYF,TGTGCCAGCAGTGAACGACAGGGATATTCAGATACGCAGTATTTT
TRBJ2-2,TRBD1,TRBV27,few,CASSPGTGQSNTGELFF,TGTGCCAGCAGCCCGGGGACAGGTCAATCGAACACCGGGGAGCTGTTTTTT
TRBJ1-1,-,TRBV7-2,many,CASSFQGRNTEAFF,TGTGCCAGCAGCTTCCAGGGAAGGAACACTGAAGCTTTCTTT
TRBJ2-5,-,TRBV20-1,-,CSTRDTTEVQETQYF,TGCAGTACTAGAGATACTACCGAAGTTCAGGAGACCCAGTACTTC
TRBJ1-1,-,TRBV6-5,few,CATSSFTLGSEAFF,TGTGCCACTTCGAGCTTTACTCTAGGGAGTGAAGCTTTCTTT
TRBJ2-5,-,TRBV11-2,many,CASSYRHKETQYF,TGTGCCAGCAGCTATCGGCATAAAGAGACCCAGTACTTC
TRBJ1-5,-,TRBV18,-,CASSPGGWNQPQHF,TGTGCCAGCTCACCGGGAGGGTGGAATCAGCCCCAGCATTTT
TRBJ2-6,-,TRBV3-1,many,CASSQIRGSHSSGANVLTF,TGTGCCAGCAGCCAGATTCGGGGGAGCCACAGCTCTGGGGCCAACGTCCTGACTTTC
TRBJ1-1,-,TRBV6-2/TRBV6-3,many,CASSSTRGQNTEAFF,TGTGCCAGCAGTTCTACCCGGGGCCAAAACACTGAAGCTTTCTTT
TRBJ2-3,-,TRBV11-3,-,CASTPEGTTDTQYF,TGTGCCAGCACCCCTGAGGGTACAACAGATACGCAGTATTTT
TRBJ2-1,TRBD2,TRBV7-2,many,CASSLGRSGGVYNEQFF,TGTGCCAGCAGCTTAGGACGGAGCGGGGGAGTCTACAATGAGCAGTTCTTC
TRBJ2-5,-,TRBV20-1,-,CSARDSRRGFYEQYF,TGCAGTGCTAGAGATTCGCGGAGGGGATTCTATGAGCAGTACTTC
TRBJ1-5,-,TRBV4-1,few,CASSQGVAGNSNQPQHF,TGCGCCAGCAGCCAAGGGGTGGCGGGGAATAGCAATCAGCCCCAGCATTTT
TRBJ2-7,TRBD2,TRBV20-1,many,CSARIWGGRPGGPSYEQYF,TGCAGTGCCCGGATATGGGGGGGAAGACCGGGGGGACCCTCCTACGAGCAGTACTTC
TRBJ2-3,-,TRBV12-3/TRBV12-4,-,CASTLSQDADAQYF,TGTGCCAGCACCCTTTCACAGGACGCAGATGCGCAGTATTTT
TRBJ1-2,TRBD1,TRBV6-5,many,CASSSLDRGASYTF,TGTGCCAGCAGTTCCCTGGACAGGGGGGCTTCCTACACCTTC
TRBJ1-5,-,TRBV4-1,-,CASSQDNLQPQHF,TGCGCCAGCAGCCAAGATAATTTGCAGCCCCAGCATTTT
TRBJ1-2,-,TRBV7-2,many,CASSLASRARGDGYTF,TGTGCCAGCAGCTTAGCCTCTAGGGCCAGGGGTGATGGCTACACCTTC
TRBJ2-2,TRBD1,TRBV6-2/TRBV6-3,-,CASRTSDRATGELFF,TGTGCCAGCAGAACTTCCGACAGGGCCACCGGGGAGCTGTTTTTT
TRBJ1-2,TRBD1,TRBV28,many,CASSPSDRVGGYTF,TGTGCCAGCAGTCCCTCGGACAGGGTCGGGGGCTACACCTTC
TRBJ1-4,TRBD1,TRBV29-1,few,CSVAKGQGEKLFF,TGCAGCGTCGCCAAGGGACAGGGTGAAAAACTGTTTTTT
TRBJ1-1,-,TRBV7-2,-,CASSLPGGMGNTEAFF,TGTGCCAGCAGTCTTCCGGGGGGGATGGGGAACACTGAAGCTTTCTTT
TRBJ1-2,-,TRBV7-8,-,CASSLGGPGDGYTF,TGTGCCAGCAGCCTAGGGGGTCCGGGCGACGGCTACACCTTC
TRBJ1-4,TRBD1,TRBV7-2,many,CASSPPGQGREKLFF,TGTGCCAGCAGCCCTCCGGGACAGGGGCGGGAAAAACTGTTTTTT
TRBJ2-3,-,TRBV5-5,-,CASSSHPDRSDTDTQYF,TGTGCCAGCAGCTCGCATCCGGACCGCTCCGACACAGATACGCAGTATTTT
TRBJ1-1,-,TRBV18,-,CASFFGRNTEAFF,TGTGCCAGCTTTTTCGGGAGGAACACTGAAGCTTTCTTT
TRBJ2-5,-,TRBV4-1,few,CASSQEGGGQETQYF,TGCGCCAGCAGCCAAGAAGGGGGAGGGCAAGAGACCCAGTACTTC
TRBJ2-1,TRBD1,TRBV20-1,-,CSATPGQVGNEQFF,TGCAGTGCTACCCCGGGACAGGTCGGCAATGAGCAGTTCTTC
TRBJ2-6,-,TRBV7-8,few,CASSANGANVLTF,TGTGCCAGCAGCGCAAATGGGGCCAACGTCCTGACTTTC
TRBJ1-2,-,TRBV10-3,many,CAISSGADYGYTF,TGTGCCATCAGTTCCGGGGCGGACTATGGCTACACCTTC
TRBJ2-7,TRBD1,TRBV7-2,few,CASSLRGTGHYEQYF,TGTGCCAGCAGCCTTAGGGGGACAGGGCACTACGAGCAGTACTTC
TRBJ1-5,TRBD1,TRBV28,-,CASRDTRGIQPQHF,TGTGCCAGCAGAGACACCAGGGGGATTCAGCCCCAGCATTTT
TRBJ2-3,TRBD1,TRBV20-1,-,CSAGRQGGADTQYF,TGCAGTGCTGGCCGACAGGGGGGGGCGGATACGCAGTATTTT
TRBJ1-4,-,TRBV5-1,-,CAGSFGGSLANEKLFF,TGCGCCGGCAGCTTTGGGGGCAGTTTGGCTAATGAAAAACTGTTTTTT
TRBJ1-1,TRBD1,TRBV6-1,many,CASSEVSGQGNTEAFF,TGTGCCAGCAGTGAAGTTTCGGGACAGGGAAACACTGAAGCTTTCTTT
TRBJ1-3,-,TRBV6-1,-,CASSPSQDTLSGNTIYF,TGTGCCAGCAGTCCGAGCCAAGACACCCTCTCTGGAAACACCATATATTTT
TRBJ1-4,TRBD1,TRBV6-2/TRBV6-3,many,CASSSRDRAGEKLFF,TGTGCCAGCAGTTCGAGGGACAGGGCCGGCGAAAAACTGTTTTTT
TRBJ1-2,-,TRBV6-5,-,CASSYRPGESGGYTF,TGTGCCAGCAGTTACCGCCCGGGGGAGTCAGGCGGCTACACCTTC
TRBJ2-5,TRBD2,TRBV15,-,CAASRGLAGGDNEQYF,TGTGCCGCCAGCAGAGGACTAGCGGGGGGGGACAATGAGCAGTACTTC
TRBJ1-2,-,TRBV6-2/TRBV6-3,many,CASSAPHRLYGYTF,TGTGCCAGCAGTGCACCGCATAGGCTCTATGGCTACACCTTC